These 2 T cell receptor beta chains came from one sample sequenced in a study of CD8+CD57+ T cells in acquired aplastic anemia. Genomic DNA, serving as template, underwent TCR beta VDJ and CDR3 profiling. TCRdb used MiXCR to reprocess the reads, holding one entry per CDR3 protein. Of 110,000 or so distinct CDR3 sequences listed, 40% to 65% are singletons. The sample comprised sorted CD4+, CD8+, or CD8+CD57+ T cells (not recorded which) from PBMCs. All receptors come from a human donor in good health, serving as a control.

This clonotype was counted many times. Since the CDR3 does not end with the conserved phenylalanine or tryptophan, this likely comes from a read error. It is unclear where the CDR3 begins or ends on the DNA, so no DNA is shown, and the CDR3 is as TCRdb lists it. This chain joins TRBV4-1 and TRBJ1-6. Germline V gene data show CDR1 as MGHRA and CDR2 as YSYEKL. The CDR3 region is 12 residues in length, termini included. The chain's CDR3 is CASSHNNSPFHS.

The chain recombines TRBV10-3 with TRBJ1-5, with D unclear. V lost 6 bases to trimming and J lost 0 bases, with 12 bases between them. CDR3 length: 15 amino acids. Germline-derived CDR1 and CDR2 are ENHRY and SYGVKD. DNA of the CDR3: TGTGCCATCAGACCGGGATCTTATAGCAATCAGCCCCAGCATTTT. Amino acids: CAIRPGSYSNQPQHF.